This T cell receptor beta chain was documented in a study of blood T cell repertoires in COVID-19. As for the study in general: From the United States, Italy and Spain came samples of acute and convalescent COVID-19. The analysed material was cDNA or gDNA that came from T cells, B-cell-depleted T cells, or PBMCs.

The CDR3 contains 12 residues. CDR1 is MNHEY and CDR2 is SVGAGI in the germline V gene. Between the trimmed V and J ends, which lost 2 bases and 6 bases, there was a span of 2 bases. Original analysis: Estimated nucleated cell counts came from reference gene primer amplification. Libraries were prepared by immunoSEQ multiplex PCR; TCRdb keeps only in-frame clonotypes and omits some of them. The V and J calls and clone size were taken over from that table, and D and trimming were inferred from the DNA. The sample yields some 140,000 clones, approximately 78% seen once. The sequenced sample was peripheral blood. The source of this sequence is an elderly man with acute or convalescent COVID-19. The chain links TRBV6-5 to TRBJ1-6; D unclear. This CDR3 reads CASSYLNSPLHF. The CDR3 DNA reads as TGTGCCAGCAGTTACCTTAATTCACCCCTCCACTTT.